This T cell receptor beta chain emerged from a study of T-cell reconstitution after alpha-beta-depleted transplantation in children. V gave up 3 bases and J gave up 12 bases, with 14 bases separating them. This CDR3 contains 12 residues. Germline CDR1 and CDR2: MDHEN and SYDVKM. For TCRbeta, the library was prepared with unique molecular identifiers. TCRdb processed the PCR reads anew with MiXCR; each CDR3 protein has one entry. Here the sample spans 600,000 to 700,000 distinct CDR3 sequences, around 17% being singletons. The receptor was derived from a human donor who donated a stem cell graft to a child with acute myeloid leukemia. The chain uses TRBV28 and TRBJ1-1; D might be TRBD1 (6 bases). This sample comprised PBMCs from the stem cell graft donor, obtained from the stem cell graft. DNA of the CDR3: TGTGCCAGCAGTTTTATACGGACAGCAACTTTCTTT. Its translation: CASSFIRTATFF.